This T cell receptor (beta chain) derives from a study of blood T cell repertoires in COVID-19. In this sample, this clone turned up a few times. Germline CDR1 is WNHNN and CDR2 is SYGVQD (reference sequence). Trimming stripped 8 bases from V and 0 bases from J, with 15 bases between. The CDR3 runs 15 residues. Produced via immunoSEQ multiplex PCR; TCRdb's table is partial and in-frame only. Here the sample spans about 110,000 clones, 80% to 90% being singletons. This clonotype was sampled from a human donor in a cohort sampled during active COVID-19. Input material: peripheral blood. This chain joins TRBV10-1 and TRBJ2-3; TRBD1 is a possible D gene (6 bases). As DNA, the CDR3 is TGCGCCAGCGGAGAAACAGGGTCGAGCACAGATACGCAGTATTTT. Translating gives CASGETGSSTDTQYF.